This T cell receptor beta chain was recovered during a study of OX40 agonist ivuxolimab in advanced cancers. Study-wide points: Certain nonresponders additionally had low normalized T-cell clonal expansion.

Germline V CDR1 and CDR2: KGHSH, LQKENI. The CDR3 consists of 14 residues. V was shortened by 6 bases and J by 4 bases, with 15 bases between the two germline ends. Concerning this clone itself: Its cognate antigen is unknown.

The repertoire was sequenced with immunoSEQ multiplex PCR; TCRdb's copy has only in-frame clones and lacks some. This sample yields 55,000 to 85,000 clones, of which about nine tenths are seen a single time; approximately 0.32% belongs to the top ten. Sequencing was performed on CD4+ or CD8+ T cells sorted from blood, taken in a trial of the OX40 agonist ivuxolimab. The chain combines TRBV18 with TRBJ2-5; D gene uncertain. The receptor's source is an adult with an advanced solid tumor such as melanoma, head and neck, liver or kidney cancer. The chain's CDR3 is CASSPSVQTETQYF. CDR3 in DNA: TGTGCCAGCTCTCCTTCGGTGCAAACAGAGACCCAGTACTTC.